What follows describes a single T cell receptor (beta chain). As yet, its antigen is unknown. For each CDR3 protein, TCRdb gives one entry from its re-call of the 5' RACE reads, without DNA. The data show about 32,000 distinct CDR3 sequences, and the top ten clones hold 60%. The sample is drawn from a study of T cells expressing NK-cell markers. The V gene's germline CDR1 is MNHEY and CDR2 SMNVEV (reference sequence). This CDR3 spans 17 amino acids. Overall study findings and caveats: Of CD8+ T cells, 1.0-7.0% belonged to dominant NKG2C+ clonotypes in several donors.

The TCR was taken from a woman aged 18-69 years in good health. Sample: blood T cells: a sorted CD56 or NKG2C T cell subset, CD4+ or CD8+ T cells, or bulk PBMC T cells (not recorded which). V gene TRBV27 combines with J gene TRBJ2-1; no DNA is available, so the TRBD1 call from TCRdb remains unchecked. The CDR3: CASSTGQGVLGHNEQFF.